The following is a TCR beta chain sequence with its context. Its antigen is unknown. Given a far larger clone just one base away, this is likely a sequencing read error. Library preparation used multiplex PCR. Instrument used: Illumina HiSeq 4000. iRepertoire HTBI primers and Arm-PCR amplification of CDR3 regions were used to construct TCR beta libraries. Before sequencing, the PCR products underwent gel purification. The original methods were these. Gene usage analysis of CDR3 amino acid clonotypes relied on the 60 or so TRBV and 14 TRBJ segments identified across samples. COPE and FqMerger were used to merge filtered high-quality paired reads into contigs. Contigs were aligned with BLAST to IMGT TRBV, TRBD and TRBJ reference genes, and CDR3 was defined per IMGT. Highly expanded clones were defined as clonotypes with a frequency above 0.1%. Repertoire diversity was measured by Shannon entropy, and V-J evenness by the Gini coefficient. A clonotype found in more than one individual was treated as public. TCRdb's own reprocessing of the public reads used fastp at Q25 and MiXCR and kept productive beta chains. Each CDR3 protein appears once, grouped with its most common genes and DNA. Clone size and V and J calls follow TCRdb, not the original study. The table for this sample lists roughly 500,000 distinct CDR3 sequences; approximately 15% of them were counted only once. The ten largest clones capture roughly a tenth of the sample.

This sample was taken from a study of regulatory T cells in long-lasting Graves disease (dated by TCRdb to the early 2020s). Regarding the study in general: Antithyroid drugs had been taken for less than 3 months by newly diagnosed Graves' disease patients. Patients with persistent Graves' disease were compared with patients with newly diagnosed Graves' disease using TCR sequencing and RNA sequencing of peripheral blood. The study was registered as a clinical trial and conducted in China. TCR sequencing covered roughly 13 persistent and around 20 newly diagnosed Graves' disease patients, 33 samples in total.

What the authors observed across the whole study: TRBV28, TRBJ1-2 and TRBJ2-5 were preferentially used in persistent disease, while TRBV20-1 and TRBJ2-1 were favored in newly diagnosed disease. The small sample size was acknowledged by the authors as a limitation that may reduce accuracy. Persistent patients shared more public clonotypes among themselves (around 2,700) than newly diagnosed patients did (nearly 1,000). Only peripheral blood was studied, because thyroid tissue, the primary lesion, was inaccessible. Persistent Graves' disease patients showed lower TCR Shannon entropy and fewer highly expanded clones than newly diagnosed patients, suggesting clonal expansion. Sequencing and analysis were limited to the TCR beta chain.

What this sample's time point label stands for: newly diagnosed GD, antithyroid drugs for less than 3 months. RNA was extracted from PBMCs in TRIzol for both TCR sequencing and RNA sequencing. Graves' disease was diagnosed according to American Thyroid Association guidelines. The patients came from an endocrinology department in Xi'an, China. From each patient, about 9 milliliters of peripheral blood was collected into an EDTA anticoagulant tube. Ficoll Paque Plus density gradient separation was used to isolate PBMCs, and no further T cell sorting was done. An Agilent 2100 Bioanalyzer and agarose gel were used to assess RNA quality, and a NanoDrop 2000 was used to measure RNA concentration. The germline V gene gives CDR1 as SNHLY and CDR2 as FYNNEI. CDR3 length: 15 amino acids, cysteine to phenylalanine. Only the CDR3 portion is preserved as DNA: 45 bases, with reading frame beginning at the first base. For this chain, trimming is 8 bases at the V end and 7 bases at the J end, and the number of junction bases without a gene match is 13.

The same specimen was also included in a second study, on T cells in Graves' hyperthyroidism and ophthalmopathy. As the second study states: Graves' hyperthyroidism was defined as stable when no progression to ophthalmopathy occurred over 18 months of follow-up. Hyperthyroidism patients were newly diagnosed, with disease duration under 2 months, and aged 18 to 65 years. The study excluded patients with uncontrolled infections, other autoimmune diseases, pregnancy or lactation. Diagnoses were established on the basis of clinical symptoms, serum thyroxine and TRAb, thyroid ultrasound, and orbital computed tomography. The first round of RT-PCR for the TCR CDR3 was performed with the HTBI primer set and the Qiagen OneStep RT-PCR kit. Most expanded thyroid clonotypes (frequency above 0.001) were also detected in blood, a finding suggesting that blood repertoires may reflect thyroid immune responses. Ophthalmopathy was separated from stable hyperthyroidism by a 13 V-J signature model, with around 88% sensitivity and approximately 81% specificity obtained in cross-validation and 80%/75% obtained in testing. In validation, the model predicted progression to ophthalmopathy with approximately 71% sensitivity and approximately 74% specificity, a median of 6.5 months before onset. To identify distinguishing TCR V-J signatures, a discovery cohort of some 99 patients was used, comprising 43 with Graves' ophthalmopathy and 55 to 65 with stable Graves' hyperthyroidism. Prospective prediction of ophthalmopathy was tested in an independent validation cohort of 18 to 20 hyperthyroidism patients and 15 to 17 patients who later progressed to ophthalmopathy. The roughly 99 discovery patients were divided at random into training and test sets in a 7:3 ratio. Thyroid tissue and blood T-cell repertoires from more than five Graves' hyperthyroidism patients were also compared in the study. Once sampling was done, hyperthyroidism patients were given methimazole at a starting dose of 30 mg daily, whereas ophthalmopathy patients were given high-dose intravenous methylprednisolone. Libraries were constructed in a second round of multiplex PCR, after which size selection and purification were carried out. Paired-end sequencing of the libraries was performed with 100 bp reads on an Illumina HiSeq2000. SOAPnuke was used to process the raw data, removing reads that contained adapters or uncalled bases, had a mean Phred below 15, or lacked an exact match to the constant primer or identifier. COPE v1.2.5 was used to merge high-quality paired reads, and clonotypes were defined as unique nucleotide sequences. MiTCR v1.1 was used to align the clonotypes against IMGT TRBV, TRBD and TRBJ reference segments. Only V-J combinations with frequency above 0.0001, covering approximately 99% of repertoires, were analysed. A TCS score was defined as the ratio between F50 (clonal expansion) and ExV (chaos), using BLOSUM62-based TCRdist between CDR3 peptides within each V-J. Welch's t-statistics and random forest reduced approximately 520 V-J features to some 14, which were used in a naive Bayes classifier (R e1071). Sample size was not statistically predetermined, and investigators were not blinded to group allocation. According to the paper, TCR Vbeta CDR3 sequencing was carried out on about 140 peripheral blood samples, which came from some 41 ophthalmopathy, some 73 hyperthyroidism and roughly 17 progressor patients.

The chain is assembled from TRBV2 and TRBJ2-7; 11 bases in between match TRBD2. The sequences come from peripheral blood mononuclear cells (PBMCs), collected at new diagnosis, from a patient treated with antithyroid drugs. The sequence was collected from a man aged 25-45 years with Graves disease. Donor details come from another sample of the same person, matched by shared clones. The DNA sequence reads TGTGCCAGCGGGACGACTAGCGGGGTAGACAATGAGCAGTACTTC. It is translated as CASGTTSGVDNEQYF. Where the CDR3 stops, the reference TRBV2 and TRBJ2-7 genes take over; the full variable domain is EPEVTQTPSHQVTQMGQEVILRCVPISNHLYFYWYRQILGQKVEFLVSFYNNEISEKSEIFDDQFSVERPDGSNFTLKIRSTKLEDSAMYFCASGTTSGVDNEQYFGPGTRLTVT.